These T cell receptor beta chains were read from a single sample in a study of T cell responses to AZD1222 COVID-19 vaccine. Sequencing used immunoSEQ multiplex PCR; TCRdb keeps in-frame clones, though not all of them. The table shows around 120,000 clones, with around 88% occurring only once. This sample comprised peripheral blood, obtained on day 0 of MenACWY control vaccination. The receptors come from an adult in good health. The conserved cysteine and the conserved F or W are not part of the CDR3 here. Each record gives: CDR3 protein, D gene, V gene, J gene. The D gene is left open where the match is weak.

ASSLVSHNEQF	NA	TRBV12-3/TRBV12-4	TRBJ2-1
ATSDLSGSSYNEQF	NA	TRBV24-1	TRBJ2-1
ASSSKRDTYYGYT	NA	TRBV5-5	TRBJ1-2
ASSKAQGGTEAF	NA	TRBV19	TRBJ1-1
ASSASLASYNEQF	TRBD2	TRBV9	TRBJ2-1
ASSEGGTVPGELF	TRBD1	TRBV6-1	TRBJ2-2
ASSKGTGPYEQY	TRBD1	TRBV5-6	TRBJ2-7
ASMRGSGFDEQF	NA	TRBV19	TRBJ2-1
ASSQDHPGREPQH	NA	TRBV4-3	TRBJ1-5
ASSLTDGQPQH	NA	TRBV7-9	TRBJ1-5
ASRPGTGLSPLH	TRBD1	TRBV19	TRBJ1-6